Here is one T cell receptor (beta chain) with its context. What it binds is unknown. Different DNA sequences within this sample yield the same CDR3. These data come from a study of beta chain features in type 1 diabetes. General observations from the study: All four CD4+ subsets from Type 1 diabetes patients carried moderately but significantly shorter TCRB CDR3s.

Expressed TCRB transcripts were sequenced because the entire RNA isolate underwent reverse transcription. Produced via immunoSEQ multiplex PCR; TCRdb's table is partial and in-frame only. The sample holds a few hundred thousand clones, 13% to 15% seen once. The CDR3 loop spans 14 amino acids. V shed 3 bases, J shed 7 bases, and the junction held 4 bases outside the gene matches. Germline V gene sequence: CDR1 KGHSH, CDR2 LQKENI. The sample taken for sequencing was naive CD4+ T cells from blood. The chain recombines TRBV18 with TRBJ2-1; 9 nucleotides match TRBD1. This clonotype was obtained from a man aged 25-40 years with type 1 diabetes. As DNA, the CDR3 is TGTGCCAGCTCACCGACAGGGGGATATAATGAGCAGTTCTTC. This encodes CASSPTGGYNEQFF.